A selection of T cell receptor beta chains follows, all from one sample in a study of T cells after yellow fever vaccination. MiXCR, run by TCRdb on the 5' RACE reads, gives a single entry per CDR3 protein. The table shows approximately 300,000 distinct CDR3 sequences, with 13% occurring only once. The input for sequencing was CD4+ T cells sorted from PBMCs, taken 45 days after the yellow fever booster vaccination. All receptors come from a man aged 25-45 years who received the YFV17D yellow fever vaccine. The CDR3 runs from the conserved cysteine through the conserved F or W. The order of the fields is clone size, V gene, J gene, D gene, CDR3 protein, CDR3 DNA. A D gene is named only where the DNA matches it firmly. The size entry is marked missing in some rows and otherwise reads once, few, many or a size class.

clone size: many; V gene: TRBV20-1; J gene: TRBJ1-3; D gene: .; CDR3 protein: CSARGLEGNTIYF; CDR3 DNA: TGCAGTGCTAGAGGCTTGGAAGGAAACACCATATATTTT
clone size: many; V gene: TRBV12-3/TRBV12-4; J gene: TRBJ2-5; D gene: TRBD2; CDR3 protein: CASCHSGREETQYF; CDR3 DNA: TGTGCCAGCTGCCATAGCGGGAGGGAAGAGACCCAGTACTTC
clone size: few; V gene: TRBV12-3/TRBV12-4; J gene: TRBJ2-1; D gene: TRBD2; CDR3 protein: CASEAMTASGVNEQFF; CDR3 DNA: TGTGCCAGCGAAGCAATGACCGCTAGCGGAGTTAATGAGCAGTTCTTC
clone size: .; V gene: TRBV7-9; J gene: TRBJ2-1; D gene: TRBD2; CDR3 protein: CASSLGRVAGGDEQFF; CDR3 DNA: TGTGCCAGCAGCTTAGGTCGCGTAGCGGGAGGAGATGAGCAGTTCTTC
clone size: .; V gene: TRBV4-2; J gene: TRBJ2-3; D gene: .; CDR3 protein: CASSPYRSSLGARIHTDTQYF; CDR3 DNA: TGTGCCAGCAGCCCTTACCGGTCGTCGTTGGGGGCCAGGATACACACAGATACGCAGTATTTT
clone size: .; V gene: TRBV20-1; J gene: TRBJ2-7; D gene: TRBD2; CDR3 protein: CSAPGGGRVTYEQYF; CDR3 DNA: TGCAGTGCGCCCGGGGGGGGCAGGGTGACCTACGAGCAGTACTTC
clone size: few; V gene: TRBV7-9; J gene: TRBJ2-1; D gene: TRBD2; CDR3 protein: CASSFSGRSSNEQFF; CDR3 DNA: TGTGCCAGCAGCTTTAGCGGGAGGAGCAGCAATGAGCAGTTCTTC
clone size: few; V gene: TRBV7-2; J gene: TRBJ2-1; D gene: TRBD2; CDR3 protein: CASSSISGSLRDNEQFF; CDR3 DNA: TGTGCCAGCAGCTCCATTAGCGGGAGCCTGCGAGACAATGAGCAGTTCTTC
clone size: .; V gene: TRBV5-1; J gene: TRBJ2-3; D gene: TRBD2; CDR3 protein: CASSSMRGKADTQYF; CDR3 DNA: TGCGCCAGCAGCTCCATGCGGGGGAAGGCAGATACGCAGTATTTT
clone size: .; V gene: TRBV4-1; J gene: TRBJ2-3; D gene: .; CDR3 protein: CASSQDRTRRADTQYF; CDR3 DNA: TGCGCCAGCAGCCAAGATCGGACCCGGCGGGCAGATACGCAGTATTTT
clone size: .; V gene: TRBV6-2/TRBV6-3; J gene: TRBJ2-3; D gene: TRBD2; CDR3 protein: CASSFLGLASDTQYF; CDR3 DNA: TGTGCCAGCAGTTTCCTGGGACTAGCTTCAGATACGCAGTATTTT
clone size: .; V gene: TRBV7-3; J gene: TRBJ2-1; D gene: .; CDR3 protein: CASSPNRVATYNEQFF; CDR3 DNA: TGTGCCAGCAGCCCGAACCGGGTCGCGACCTACAATGAGCAGTTCTTC
clone size: .; V gene: TRBV10-3; J gene: TRBJ2-7; D gene: TRBD2; CDR3 protein: CAISEGGRTDEQYF; CDR3 DNA: TGTGCCATCAGTGAGGGCGGGAGGACCGACGAGCAGTACTTC
clone size: .; V gene: TRBV5-1; J gene: TRBJ2-1; D gene: .; CDR3 protein: CASSQLASSSYNEQFF; CDR3 DNA: TGCGCCAGCAGTCAACTAGCTTCCTCCTCCTACAATGAGCAGTTCTTC
clone size: few; V gene: TRBV20-1; J gene: TRBJ2-7; D gene: TRBD1; CDR3 protein: CSARDSGTGSGYEQYF; CDR3 DNA: TGCAGTGCTAGAGATTCGGGGACAGGTAGCGGCTACGAGCAGTACTTC
clone size: many; V gene: TRBV5-6; J gene: TRBJ2-1; D gene: .; CDR3 protein: CASSSSGRQFF; CDR3 DNA: TGTGCCAGCAGCTCGAGCGGAAGGCAGTTCTTC
clone size: .; V gene: TRBV3-1; J gene: TRBJ2-6; D gene: .; CDR3 protein: CASSQDWGSGANVLTF; CDR3 DNA: TGTGCCAGCAGCCAAGATTGGGGCTCTGGGGCCAACGTCCTGACTTTC
clone size: .; V gene: TRBV6-5; J gene: TRBJ2-2; D gene: TRBD1; CDR3 protein: CASSSLTGVTGELFF; CDR3 DNA: TGTGCCAGCAGTTCCCTGACAGGGGTTACCGGGGAGCTGTTTTTT
clone size: .; V gene: TRBV12-3/TRBV12-4; J gene: TRBJ2-7; D gene: .; CDR3 protein: CASSFSLNEQYF; CDR3 DNA: TGTGCCAGCAGTTTCAGCTTGAACGAGCAGTACTTC
clone size: .; V gene: TRBV27; J gene: TRBJ2-3; D gene: .; CDR3 protein: CASSGQSRGTDTQYF; CDR3 DNA: TGTGCCAGCAGTGGCCAGAGCAGGGGCACAGATACGCAGTATTTT
clone size: few; V gene: TRBV5-6; J gene: TRBJ2-4; D gene: TRBD1; CDR3 protein: CASSSQGFKNIQYF; CDR3 DNA: TGTGCCAGCAGTTCACAGGGGTTCAAAAACATTCAGTACTTC
clone size: few; V gene: TRBV7-9; J gene: TRBJ1-3; D gene: .; CDR3 protein: CASSYQRVPGNTIYF; CDR3 DNA: TGTGCCAGCAGCTATCAGAGGGTTCCTGGAAACACCATATATTTT
clone size: .; V gene: TRBV5-1; J gene: TRBJ2-2; D gene: TRBD1; CDR3 protein: CASRSGQDISRELFF; CDR3 DNA: TGCGCCAGCAGATCCGGACAGGATATCTCCCGGGAGCTGTTTTTT
clone size: .; V gene: TRBV7-2; J gene: TRBJ1-2; D gene: TRBD1; CDR3 protein: CASSFGTGGAYGYTF; CDR3 DNA: TGTGCCAGCAGCTTCGGGACAGGGGGCGCCTATGGCTACACCTTC
clone size: .; V gene: TRBV5-1; J gene: TRBJ2-1; D gene: .; CDR3 protein: CASSLREYNEQFF; CDR3 DNA: TGCGCCAGCAGCTTGCGGGAGTACAATGAGCAGTTCTTC
clone size: few; V gene: TRBV20-1; J gene: TRBJ2-1; D gene: TRBD2; CDR3 protein: CSASRWTSGNNEQFF; CDR3 DNA: TGCAGTGCTAGCCGCTGGACTAGCGGGAACAATGAGCAGTTCTTC
clone size: few; V gene: TRBV20-1; J gene: TRBJ1-5; D gene: TRBD1; CDR3 protein: CSAREQGALSNQPQHF; CDR3 DNA: TGCAGTGCTAGAGAACAGGGGGCTCTCAGCAATCAGCCCCAGCATTTT
clone size: .; V gene: TRBV6-2/TRBV6-3; J gene: TRBJ1-5; D gene: TRBD1; CDR3 protein: CASSYSGQGSSNQPQHF; CDR3 DNA: TGTGCCAGCAGTTACTCGGGACAGGGGTCGAGCAATCAGCCCCAGCATTTT
clone size: .; V gene: TRBV10-3; J gene: TRBJ1-4; D gene: .; CDR3 protein: CAISEGRQSELFF; CDR3 DNA: TGTGCCATCAGTGAAGGGAGACAGTCCGAACTGTTTTTT
clone size: .; V gene: TRBV20-1; J gene: TRBJ2-7; D gene: .; CDR3 protein: CSARRGFGRENYEQYF; CDR3 DNA: TGCAGTGCTAGGAGGGGGTTTGGGCGGGAGAACTACGAGCAGTACTTC
clone size: .; V gene: TRBV18; J gene: TRBJ1-1; D gene: .; CDR3 protein: CASSPKAGITEAFF; CDR3 DNA: TGTGCCAGCTCACCAAAGGCAGGGATAACTGAAGCTTTCTTT
clone size: .; V gene: TRBV15; J gene: TRBJ2-5; D gene: .; CDR3 protein: CATSRDEFGHLETQYF; CDR3 DNA: TGTGCCACCAGCAGAGATGAGTTCGGGCATTTGGAGACCCAGTACTTC
clone size: few; V gene: TRBV7-9; J gene: TRBJ2-3; D gene: TRBD2; CDR3 protein: CASSFVGTSIPDTQYF; CDR3 DNA: TGTGCCAGCAGCTTCGTCGGGACTAGCATCCCAGATACGCAGTATTTT
clone size: few; V gene: TRBV5-5; J gene: TRBJ2-7; D gene: .; CDR3 protein: CASSLAKGSTYEQYF; CDR3 DNA: TGTGCCAGCAGCTTGGCCAAGGGCAGTACCTACGAGCAGTACTTC
clone size: many; V gene: TRBV11-2; J gene: TRBJ1-1; D gene: TRBD1; CDR3 protein: CASSPRTGVNTEAFF; CDR3 DNA: TGTGCCAGCAGCCCCCGGACAGGGGTGAACACTGAAGCTTTCTTT
clone size: .; V gene: TRBV3-1; J gene: TRBJ2-1; D gene: .; CDR3 protein: CASSPPSGANSYNEQFF; CDR3 DNA: TGTGCCAGCAGCCCACCATCGGGAGCCAACTCCTACAATGAGCAGTTCTTC
clone size: .; V gene: TRBV20-1; J gene: TRBJ1-1; D gene: .; CDR3 protein: CSAKGGEMGNTEAFF; CDR3 DNA: TGCAGTGCTAAGGGAGGGGAGATGGGGAACACTGAAGCTTTCTTT
clone size: many; V gene: TRBV28; J gene: TRBJ2-3; D gene: .; CDR3 protein: CASRPWGGTDTQYF; CDR3 DNA: TGTGCCAGCAGGCCATGGGGGGGCACAGATACGCAGTATTTT
clone size: few; V gene: TRBV6-2/TRBV6-3; J gene: TRBJ1-1; D gene: .; CDR3 protein: CASSTPTGVSTEAFF; CDR3 DNA: TGTGCCAGCAGTACTCCTACCGGGGTGAGCACTGAAGCTTTCTTT
clone size: few; V gene: TRBV12-3/TRBV12-4; J gene: TRBJ2-7; D gene: TRBD2; CDR3 protein: CASRVLAGASYEQYF; CDR3 DNA: TGTGCCAGCAGGGTTCTAGCGGGAGCGTCCTACGAGCAGTACTTC
clone size: .; V gene: TRBV14; J gene: TRBJ2-2; D gene: TRBD2; CDR3 protein: CASSQVVVAGDETGELFF; CDR3 DNA: TGTGCCAGCAGCCAAGTGGTAGTAGCGGGAGATGAAACCGGGGAGCTGTTTTTT
clone size: many; V gene: TRBV3-1; J gene: TRBJ2-1; D gene: TRBD2; CDR3 protein: CASSHRTSGGEQFF; CDR3 DNA: TGTGCCAGCAGCCACAGGACTAGCGGGGGTGAGCAGTTCTTC
clone size: few; V gene: TRBV20-1; J gene: TRBJ2-5; D gene: TRBD2; CDR3 protein: CSAISTSGGLQETQYF; CDR3 DNA: TGCAGTGCTATCTCGACTAGCGGGGGCCTCCAAGAGACCCAGTACTTC
clone size: few; V gene: TRBV4-2; J gene: TRBJ2-1; D gene: TRBD2; CDR3 protein: CASSLRTSGAMGHNEQFF; CDR3 DNA: TGTGCCAGCAGCCTTCGGACTAGCGGGGCCATGGGGCACAATGAGCAGTTCTTC
clone size: .; V gene: TRBV2; J gene: TRBJ2-7; D gene: TRBD1; CDR3 protein: CASSGARDSSYEQYF; CDR3 DNA: TGTGCCAGCAGTGGGGCACGGGACAGCTCCTACGAGCAGTACTTC
clone size: many; V gene: TRBV29-1; J gene: TRBJ2-3; D gene: TRBD2; CDR3 protein: CSVARVGGSLDTQYF; CDR3 DNA: TGCAGCGTTGCGAGAGTGGGGGGGAGTTTGGATACGCAGTATTTT
clone size: many; V gene: TRBV7-6; J gene: TRBJ2-2; D gene: .; CDR3 protein: CASSLGDINTGELFF; CDR3 DNA: TGTGCCAGCAGCTTGGGGGACATTAACACCGGGGAGCTGTTTTTT
clone size: few; V gene: TRBV4-2; J gene: TRBJ2-6; D gene: .; CDR3 protein: CASSPLTGTAPSGANVLTF; CDR3 DNA: TGTGCCAGCAGCCCTTTAACCGGGACTGCACCCTCTGGGGCCAACGTCCTGACTTTC